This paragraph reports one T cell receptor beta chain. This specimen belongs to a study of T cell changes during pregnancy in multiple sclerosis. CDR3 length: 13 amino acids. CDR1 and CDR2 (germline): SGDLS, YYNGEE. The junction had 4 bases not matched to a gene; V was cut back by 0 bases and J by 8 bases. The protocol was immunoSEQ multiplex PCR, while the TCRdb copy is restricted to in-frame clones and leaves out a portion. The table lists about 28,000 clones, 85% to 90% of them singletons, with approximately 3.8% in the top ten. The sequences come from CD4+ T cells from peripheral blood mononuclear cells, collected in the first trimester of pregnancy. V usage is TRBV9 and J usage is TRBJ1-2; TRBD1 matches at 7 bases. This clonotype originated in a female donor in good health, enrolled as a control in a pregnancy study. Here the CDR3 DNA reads TGTGCCAGCAGCGTAGTAACAGGGGAAGGCTACACCTTC. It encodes CASSVVTGEGYTF.